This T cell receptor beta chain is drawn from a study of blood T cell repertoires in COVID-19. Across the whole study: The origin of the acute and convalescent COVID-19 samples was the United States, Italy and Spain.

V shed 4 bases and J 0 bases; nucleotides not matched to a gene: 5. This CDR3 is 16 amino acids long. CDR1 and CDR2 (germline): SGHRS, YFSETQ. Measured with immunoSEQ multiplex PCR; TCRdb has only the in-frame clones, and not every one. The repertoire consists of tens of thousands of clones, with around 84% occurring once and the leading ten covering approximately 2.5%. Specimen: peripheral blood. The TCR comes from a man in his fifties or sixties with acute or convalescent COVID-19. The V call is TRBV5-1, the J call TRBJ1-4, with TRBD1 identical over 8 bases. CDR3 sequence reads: CASSLGQETTNEKLFF. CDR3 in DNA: TGCGCCAGCAGCCTGGGACAGGAGACAACTAATGAAAAACTGTTTTTT.